This T cell receptor beta chain emerged from a study of lymphopenia after photon versus proton radiotherapy. CDR3 length: 19 residues. The V segment lost 3 bases and the J segment 2 bases; nucleotides outside the gene matches: 17. Germline V gene sequence: CDR1 GTSNPN, CDR2 SVGIG (reference sequence). Points on this clone: Its specificity is unknown.

TCRdb's copy holds only in-frame clones and misses some; the assay was immunoSEQ multiplex PCR. The data contain roughly 53,000 clones, around 83% of them singletons. The study's findings and limits: After lymphocyte nadir, photon-treated repertoires showed oligoclonal expansion, especially CD8+ Temra.

The sequences come from peripheral blood, collected from a patient treated with photon-based radiotherapy. This sequence was found in a man between 50 and 59 years old with gastric cancer. The rearrangement uses TRBV30 and TRBJ2-7; 12 bases agree with TRBD2. CDR3 sequence reads: CAWSHPRTSGRTSPYEQYF. As DNA, the CDR3 is TGTGCCTGGAGCCACCCTCGAACTAGCGGGAGGACCTCACCCTACGAGCAGTACTTC.